The 31 T cell receptor beta chains in this list originate from one sample, sequenced in a study of spatial heterogeneity in lung cancer. Documented time point: blood at routine non-recurrence follow-up after resection. Whole RNA obtained from tumor, nontumor lung or frozen PBMC underwent sequencing without sorting. TCRdb processed the 5' RACE reads anew with MiXCR; each CDR3 protein has one entry. The sample includes some 110,000 distinct CDR3 sequences, 10% to 15% of them seen just once. The sample consisted of PBMCs, taken at follow-up. The receptors originated from a male donor with early-stage non-small cell lung cancer.

The chain is built from TRBV9 and TRBJ2-7; 9 nucleotides match TRBD1. The CDR3 is 16 residues long. The ends lost 0 bases at V and 4 bases at J; junction bases unmatched: 8. Germline assignment: CDR1 SGDLS and CDR2 YYNGEE. Here the CDR3 DNA reads TGTGCCAGCAGCGTAGATATGGACAGGGGACTTTACGAGCAGTACTTC. Translated: CASSVDMDRGLYEQYF.

This clonotype has a count of ten or more. V is TRBV20-1 and J is TRBJ1-5; D is uncertain. Trimming left V 3 bases short and J 3 bases short, with 9 bases between. This CDR3 spans 13 amino acids. CDR1 DFQATT and CDR2 SNEGSKA come from the germline V gene (reference sequence). CDR3 in DNA: TGCAGTGCTAGTTTGGGCCTCAATCAGCCCCAGCATTTT. This codes for CSASLGLNQPQHF.

This clonotype has just a few counts. This chain connects TRBV5-6 to TRBJ2-1, with D unresolved. Germline lookup yields CDR1 SGHDT and CDR2 YYEEEE. Between the trimmed V and J ends, which lost 2 bases and 8 bases, there was a span of 8 bases. The CDR3 consists of 12 residues. As DNA, the CDR3 is TGTGCCAGCAGCTTTCGGACGGATGAGCAGTTCTTC. Amino acids: CASSFRTDEQFF.

This clonotype was observed at least ten times. The rearrangement uses TRBV9 and TRBJ2-7, with 9 positions matching TRBD2. CDR1 is SGDLS and CDR2 is YYNGEE in the germline V gene. J gave up 4 bases and V 3 bases, and 5 bases lay outside the gene matches. The CDR3 runs 14 residues. As DNA, the CDR3 is TGTGCCAGCAGCGCGGCGGGGGGGCAGTACGAGCAGTACTTC. Its protein product is CASSAAGGQYEQYF.

In its sample, this clonotype was seen many times. The V call is TRBV20-1, the J call TRBJ1-1; D is unclear. The CDR3 covers 12 residues. V lost 5 bases to trimming and J lost 5 bases, with 12 bases between them. Germline V gives CDR1 DFQATT, CDR2 SNEGSKA (reference sequence). CDR3 in DNA: TGCAGTGCTCATCCCGGCGGAACTGAAGCTTTCTTT. It codes for CSAHPGGTEAFF.

This clonotype was observed a few times. The genes are TRBV6-2 or TRBV6-3 and TRBJ1-6; TRBD1 matches at 7 bases. Per the germline V gene, CDR1 is MNHEY and CDR2 is SVGEGT. V was clipped by 0 bases and J by 7 bases; unmatched bases: 18. This CDR3 is built from 20 residues. The DNA of the CDR3 is TGTGCCAGCAGTTACTCGAGGGAGGGGGCTTATGAACGGAAGAATTCACCCCTCCACTTT. Amino acids: CASSYSREGAYERKNSPLHF.

This clonotype was seen more than once but under ten times. The chain joins TRBV27 to TRBJ2-3; 8 bases match TRBD1. The CDR3 length is 17 residues. Germline CDR1 MNHEY, CDR2 SMNVEV (reference sequence). The V gene end was trimmed by 5 bases and the J gene end by 4 bases; junction bases not matched to a gene: 14. CDR3 coding DNA: TGTGCCAGCAGTCCCCGACAGGGGAGAGCAGGGGCAGATACGCAGTATTTT. It codes for CASSPRQGRAGADTQYF.

This clonotype was counted at least ten times. The V gene is TRBV4-1, the J gene TRBJ1-1, with 7 bases that match TRBD1. Germline V lookup: CDR1 MGHRA, CDR2 YSYEKL. The CDR3 is made up of 15 amino acids. V dropped 3 bases and J dropped 0; count of bases not matched to a gene: 4. Here the CDR3 reads CASSQTGYLNTEAFF. The CDR3 DNA is TGCGCCAGCAGCCAGACAGGGTACTTGAACACTGAAGCTTTCTTT.

This clonotype showed up many times. The CDR3: CASSLWQSSYEQYF. The CDR3 nucleotides read TGCGCCAGCAGCTTGTGGCAGAGCTCCTACGAGCAGTACTTC. V gene TRBV5-1 combines with J gene TRBJ2-7; D is unclear. Per germline, CDR1 SGHRS and CDR2 YFSETQ. The germline V and J ends were trimmed by 1 base and 0 bases, with 8 bases remaining between them. The CDR3 length is 14 residues.

A few counts support this clonotype. The chain uses TRBV7-9 and TRBJ2-1, with D hard to call. With 1 base removed from V and 7 bases from J, the gap between germline ends came to 14 bases. CDR1 and CDR2 from the germline V gene are SEHNR and FQNEAQ (reference sequence). CDR3 length: 15 residues. The CDR3 sequence: CASSLGQALGNEQFF. The CDR3 coding sequence is TGTGCCAGCAGCTTAGGTCAGGCCCTGGGGAATGAGCAGTTCTTC. Looking up the rest from reference TRBV7-9 and TRBJ2-1 gives the full variable domain: DTGVSQNPRHKITKRGQNVTFRCDPISEHNRLYWYRQTLGQGPEFLTYFQNEAQLEKSRLLSDRFSAERPKGSFSTLEIQRTEQGDSAMYLCASSLGQALGNEQFFGPGTRLTVL.

The V and J genes are TRBV10-3 and TRBJ2-7, with 7 bases aligning to TRBD1. V gave up 4 bases and J gave up 4 bases; unmatched junction bases: 10. This CDR3 spans 15 amino acids. Germline V gene data show CDR1 as ENHRY and CDR2 as SYGVKD. The CDR3: CAISGDRDYAYEQYF. CDR3 DNA: TGTGCCATCAGTGGCGACAGGGATTATGCTTACGAGCAGTACTTC.

This clonotype appeared a few times. V usage is TRBV4-1 and J usage is TRBJ1-2; D might be TRBD1 (6 bases). V was pared by 1 base and J by 7 bases, with 16 bases between. The CDR3 covers 15 residues. Germline V gene lookup returns CDR1 MGHRA and CDR2 YSYEKL. CDR3 DNA: TGCGCCAGCAGCCAAGGCTCCCGGACAGCAGGTGGCTACACCTTC. This encodes CASSQGSRTAGGYTF.

This clonotype was observed at least ten times. The chain couples TRBV29-1 to TRBJ1-2; 7 nucleotides align to TRBD1. The V segment lost 6 bases and the J segment 3 bases; nucleotides outside the gene matches: 7. CDR3 length: 13 residues. CDR1 is SQVTM and CDR2 is ANQGSEA in the germline V gene. CDR3 region: CSVKQGYDYGYTF. The CDR3 region has the DNA TGCAGCGTAAAACAGGGGTATGACTATGGCTACACCTTC.

This clonotype was found a few times. The J gene is TRBJ2-3, the V gene TRBV3-1; 12 bases align to TRBD2. V shed 1 base, J shed 2 bases, and the junction held 4 bases outside the gene matches. Germline V CDR1 and CDR2: LGHDT, YNNKEL (reference sequence). CDR3 length: 17 residues. The CDR3 protein is CASSQGTSGVITDTQYF. In DNA, the CDR3 is TGTGCCAGCAGCCAAGGGACTAGCGGGGTGATCACAGATACGCAGTATTTT.

This clonotype was seen repeatedly, ten times or more. DNA for the CDR3: TGCGCCAGCAGCCAAGATTCAGTTCCTGCCGAGCAGTACTTC. Translation: CASSQDSVPAEQYF. This chain uses TRBV4-1 with TRBJ2-7; D is unresolved. The CDR3 extends over 14 amino acids. Germline V gives CDR1 MGHRA, CDR2 YSYEKL. Trimming took 0 bases from V and 6 from J, leaving 12 bases between them.

The rearrangement uses TRBV5-1 and TRBJ1-4; 11 positions match TRBD1. The CDR3 loop spans 14 amino acids. V dropped 3 bases and J dropped 5; count of bases not matched to a gene: 0. Germline V gene lookup returns CDR1 SGHRS and CDR2 YFSETQ. The CDR3 nucleotides read TGCGCCAGCAGCTGGGACAGGGGGAATGAAAAACTGTTTTTT. As protein: CASSWDRGNEKLFF.

The chain recombines TRBV10-2 with TRBJ2-5; D remains unclear. This CDR3 has 13 residues. CDR1 is WSHSY and CDR2 is SAAADI in the germline V gene. Trimming pared 3 bases from V and 3 bases from J, leaving 8 bases between. CDR3 sequence (DNA): TGCGCCAGCAGTGAATGGGCGAAAGAGACCCAGTACTTC. It specifies CASSEWAKETQYF.

This clonotype came up a few times. The J gene is TRBJ2-7, the V gene TRBV5-6; D is perhaps TRBD1 or TRBD2 (7 bases each). V lost 6 bases, J lost 2 bases, and 18 bases lay in between. CDR1 is SGHDT, CDR2 YYEEEE, per germline. The CDR3 sequence is 15 residues long. The CDR3 region is CASTLLTGTTYEQYF. CDR3 bases: TGTGCCAGCACCCTACTGACAGGGACTACCTACGAGCAGTACTTC.

This clonotype was observed a few times. This chain connects TRBV5-4 to TRBJ2-7; D perhaps matches TRBD2 (6 bases). V was pared by 0 bases and J by 0 bases, with 10 bases between. Germline V gene sequence: CDR1 SGHNT, CDR2 YYREEE (reference sequence). The CDR3 loop spans 15 amino acids. The CDR3 DNA follows: TGTGCCAGCAGCTTGGTCGGAGGGAGCTCCTACGAGCAGTACTTC. It translates to CASSLVGGSSYEQYF.

A few counts support this clonotype. The rearrangement uses TRBV29-1 and TRBJ2-5; a possible D gene is TRBD1 (5 bases). The germline V and J ends were trimmed by 3 bases and 2 bases, with 13 bases remaining between them. The germline gives CDR1 SQVTM, CDR2 ANQGSEA. The CDR3 loop spans 14 amino acids. The CDR3 spells CSVEGRAAQETQYF. The CDR3 DNA reads as TGCAGCGTTGAGGGCAGGGCAGCTCAAGAGACCCAGTACTTC.

This clonotype has a count of ten or more. The CDR3 loop is CASSLAALGNQPQHF. CDR3 in DNA: TGTGCCAGCAGCTTAGCAGCTTTGGGCAATCAGCCCCAGCATTTT. V usage is TRBV7-2 and J usage is TRBJ1-5; no reliable D call. V was clipped by 0 bases and J by 2 bases, with 8 bases between them. This CDR3 region has 15 residues. Germline V gene sequence: CDR1 SGHTA, CDR2 FQGNSA.

This clonotype was counted many times. The chain recombines TRBV20-1 with TRBJ1-4; D remains unclear. The CDR3 consists of 12 residues. The V end was cut by 1 base, the J end by 8 bases, with 8 bases between. CDR1 and CDR2 from the germline V gene are DFQATT and SNEGSKA (reference sequence). CDR3 nucleotide sequence: TGCAGTGCTAGAGGAGGGCCGGAAAAACTGTTTTTT. As protein: CSARGGPEKLFF.

The table lists this clonotype with many counts. The chain uses TRBV15 and TRBJ1-5; D is uncertain. CDR1 is LNHNV, CDR2 YYDKDF, per germline (reference sequence). V lost 0 bases and J lost 7, with 10 bases in between. This CDR3 region has 14 residues. Here the CDR3 reads CATSREPSRQPQHF. The CDR3 DNA reads as TGTGCCACCAGCAGAGAACCGTCCAGGCAGCCCCAGCATTTT.

This clonotype was picked up many times. The chain combines TRBV4-2 with TRBJ1-6; 7 positions match TRBD1. The V and J ends lost 0 bases and 10 bases, in that order; junction bases with no gene match: 9. The CDR3 runs 16 residues. From germline, CDR1 is LGHNA and CDR2 YNFKEQ. The CDR3 DNA reads as TGTGCCAGCAGCCAAGATAACAGGGGAGTGGGCTCACCCCTCCACTTT. Translated: CASSQDNRGVGSPLHF.

Only a few counts were recorded for this clonotype. The chain joins TRBV4-3 to TRBJ1-4, with no clear D. This CDR3 is 15 amino acids long. Trimming removed 0 bases from V and 2 bases from J, with 7 bases in between. Germline CDR1 reads LGHNA; CDR2 reads YSLEER. CDR3 loop: CASSQDLRTNEKLFF. DNA of the CDR3: TGCGCCAGCAGCCAAGACCTGAGGACTAATGAAAAACTGTTTTTT.

Concerning this clonotype: A much bigger clone sits one base away, suggesting this may be a read error. V gene TRBV30 combines with J gene TRBJ1-2; D might be TRBD1 (5 bases). This CDR3 spans 13 amino acids. Germline CDR1 reads GTSNPN; CDR2 reads SVGIG (reference sequence). The CDR3 spells CAWSATANYGHTF. CDR3 in DNA: TGTGCCTGGAGTGCGACAGCTAACTATGGCCACACCTTC.

This clonotype appeared a few times. The chain joins TRBV7-6 to TRBJ2-7, with 11 positions matching TRBD2. The germline V gene has CDR1 SGHVS and CDR2 FNYEAQ. V lost 5 bases and J lost 0; bases outside the gene matches: 3. CDR3 length: 15 residues. The CDR3 region is CASSRLAGSSYEQYF. The CDR3 DNA is TGTGCCAGCAGCCGACTAGCGGGGAGCTCCTACGAGCAGTACTTC.

Many counts were recorded for this clonotype. The rearrangement uses TRBV7-6 and TRBJ2-2; possible D gene TRBD2, 5 bases. The germline V gene encodes CDR1 SGHVS and CDR2 FNYEAQ. Trimming took off 5 bases at V and 3 bases at J, with 22 bases between the two ends. The CDR3 is 18 residues long. The CDR3 reads CASSPLPAGRQYTGELFF. The DNA of the CDR3 is TGTGCCAGCAGCCCATTACCCGCGGGCAGGCAATACACCGGGGAGCTGTTTTTT.

This rearrangement joins TRBV5-5 to TRBJ2-5; D unresolved. CDR1 is SGHKS, CDR2 YYEKEE, per germline (reference sequence). CDR3 size: 15 residues. Trimming took off 1 base at V and 1 base at J, with 11 bases between the two ends. The CDR3 is CASSLTRTLQETQYF. The CDR3 DNA sequence: TGTGCCAGCAGCTTGACAAGGACCCTCCAAGAGACCCAGTACTTC.

The chain joins TRBV3-1 to TRBJ2-7; 12 nucleotides align to TRBD1. Germline-derived CDR1 and CDR2 are LGHDT and YNNKEL (reference sequence). V was pared by 1 base and J by 7 bases, with 8 bases of the junction left unmatched. The CDR3 consists of 16 residues. CDR3 region: CASSQGLGQGAREQYF. The DNA for the CDR3 is TGTGCCAGCAGCCAAGGGCTGGGACAGGGGGCACGGGAGCAGTACTTC.

V gene TRBV5-1 combines with J gene TRBJ2-1, with D uncertain. Trimming removed 1 base at V and 3 bases at J, with 5 bases between. The CDR3 length is 13 residues. Germline loops: CDR1 SGHRS, CDR2 YFSETQ. CDR3 protein: CASSLNSYNEQFF. CDR3 nucleotide sequence: TGCGCCAGCAGCTTGAACAGCTACAATGAGCAGTTCTTC.